This T cell receptor (beta chain) was sequenced for a study of blood T cell repertoires in COVID-19. Libraries were prepared by immunoSEQ multiplex PCR; TCRdb keeps only in-frame clonotypes and omits some of them. The data contain over 200,000 clones, about 87% of them singletons. A Seattle source enrolled patients during active infection and followed them longitudinally. Material for sequencing was peripheral blood. The sequence was obtained from a man aged 25 to 40 with COVID-19, enrolled during active disease.

CDR3 nucleotides: TGTGCCAGCAGCTCCGACAGAGTCACTGAAGCTTTCTTT. Protein sequence: CASSSDRVTEAFF. The rearrangement links TRBV11-2 to TRBJ1-1, with a tentative D call TRBD1 (5 bases). This CDR3 contains 13 residues. Germline assignment: CDR1 SGHAT and CDR2 FQNNGV. V lost 4 bases, J lost 4 bases, and 10 bases lay in between.